Listed here are 16 T cell receptor beta chains from one sample, sequenced in a study of CD4 T cells in relation to SARS-CoV-2 and coronaviruses. CD4+ T cells from unexposed donors were obtained before the COVID-19 pandemic (2011-2018). CD4+ T cells were isolated from the cells after about nine days of culture. TCRdb's copy holds only in-frame clones and misses some; the assay was immunoSEQ multiplex PCR. The table includes over 15,000 clones, 70% to 85% detected once. No antigens are known for them. Sequencing used CD4+ T cells from PBMCs, cultured in vitro. The receptors were sampled from a human donor in good health.

The chain employs TRBV7-3 and TRBJ2-5; weak D call: TRBD2 (7 bases). Per the germline V gene, CDR1 is SGHTA and CDR2 is FQGTGA. CDR3 size: 13 residues. The V end was cut by 1 base, the J end by 5 bases, with 8 bases between. Written as DNA, the CDR3 is TGTGCCAGCAGCTTAAAGGGGGGGGAGACCCAGTACTTC. Amino acids: CASSLKGGETQYF.

The J gene is TRBJ2-2, the V gene TRBV30; perhaps TRBD1 as D (6 bases). V was clipped by 2 bases and J by 6 bases, with 10 bases between them. The CDR3 extends over 13 amino acids. Looked up from germline, CDR1 is GTSNPN and CDR2 is SVGIG (reference sequence). This CDR3 is CAWSSGDPGELFF. In DNA form, the CDR3 reads TGTGCCTGGAGTTCAGGGGATCCCGGGGAGCTGTTTTTT.

This clone was observed a handful of times. The chain is built from TRBV2 and TRBJ1-6, with 8 bases lining up with TRBD1. CDR3 length: 15 residues. Trimming at V came to 8 bases and at J to 7 bases, leaving 10 bases not matched to a gene. From germline, CDR1 is SNHLY and CDR2 FYNNEI. CDR3 DNA: TGTGCCAGCGGAGCACAGGGGGGGAGCAATTCACCCCTCCACTTT. Amino acids: CASGAQGGSNSPLHF.

This clone was seen only a few times. The chain carries TRBV5-1 and TRBJ1-6; D call uncertain. Germline V lookup: CDR1 SGHRS, CDR2 YFSETQ. The CDR3 extends over 14 amino acids. V gave up 3 bases and J gave up 5 bases, with 9 bases separating them. In nucleotides, the CDR3 is TGCGCCAGCAGCTCCGTGGGTGATAATTCACCCCTCCACTTT. Amino acids: CASSSVGDNSPLHF.

The CDR3 DNA follows: TGTGCCAGCTGTTCAGTGCAGCTCTATGGCTACACCTTC. This encodes CASCSVQLYGYTF. The chain uses TRBV28 and TRBJ1-2; D not resolved. V was trimmed by 8 bases and J by 4 bases, leaving 14 bases between them. The CDR3 sequence is 13 residues long. CDR1 is MDHEN, CDR2 SYDVKM, per germline.

The rearrangement links TRBV6-4 to TRBJ2-1; TRBD2 might be the D (6 bases). Trimming removed 3 bases at V and 8 bases at J, with 14 bases between. The germline gives CDR1 MRHNA, CDR2 SNTAGT. There are 14 residues in the CDR3. The CDR3 DNA sequence: TGTGCCAGCAGTGAAACCGGGACTTTGGATGAGCAGTTCTTC. Translated: CASSETGTLDEQFF.

V usage is TRBV19 and J usage is TRBJ1-4; 8 bases map to TRBD1. V lost 4 bases and J lost 1; bases outside the gene matches: 14. Germline-derived CDR1 and CDR2 are LNHDA and SQIVND (reference sequence). The CDR3 covers 19 residues. The CDR3 DNA reads as TGTGCCAGTAGTAGCGGGCGGACAGGGAGTGTCGGAACTAATGAAAAACTGTTTTTT. Encoded protein: CASSSGRTGSVGTNEKLFF.

This rearrangement joins TRBV2 to TRBJ1-1; TRBD1 is a possible D gene (5 bases). The germline V gene has CDR1 SNHLY and CDR2 FYNNEI. The CDR3 contains 13 residues. Between the trimmed V and J ends, which lost 10 bases and 6 bases, there was a span of 18 bases. The CDR3 protein is CATNKGGVSEAFF. Here the CDR3 DNA reads TGTGCCACCAATAAGGGAGGGGTGTCTGAAGCTTTCTTT.

This rearrangement joins TRBV28 to TRBJ1-1; the D is unclear. CDR1 is MDHEN and CDR2 is SYDVKM in the germline V gene. CDR3 length: 13 amino acids. The V and J ends lost 7 bases and 0 bases respectively, with 9 bases between them. CDR3 loop: CASKFVMNTEAFF. The CDR3 nucleotides are TGTGCCAGCAAGTTTGTCATGAACACTGAAGCTTTCTTT.

V is TRBV3-1 (or the pseudogene TRBV3-2) and J is TRBJ2-6; D gene ambiguous. V was trimmed by 0 bases and J by 0 bases, leaving 9 bases between them. Germline CDR1 LGHDT, CDR2 YNNKEL (reference sequence). This CDR3 comprises 17 residues. CDR3 coding DNA: TGTGCCAGCAGCCAAGAAAGGCTGTACTCTGGGGCCAACGTCCTGACTTTC. Its protein is CASSQERLYSGANVLTF.

This clone was detected once. The rearrangement joins TRBV7-3 to TRBJ2-3; 8 bases match TRBD1. This CDR3 has 13 amino acids. Per the germline V gene, CDR1 is SGHTA and CDR2 is FQGTGA. V was clipped by 5 bases and J by 5 bases; unmatched bases: 3. The CDR3 nucleotides are TGTGCCAGCAGCGTGGACAGGGAAGATACGCAGTATTTT. Translation gives CASSVDREDTQYF.

This chain uses TRBV7-9 with TRBJ2-1; D is perhaps TRBD1 (6 bases). V shed 5 bases and J shed 2 bases, with 13 bases lying between them. The CDR3 is made up of 15 amino acids. CDR1 and CDR2 (germline): SEHNR, FQNEAQ (reference sequence). In DNA form, the CDR3 reads TGTGCCAGCAGCGCAGGGGCAGGGGCCTACAATGAGCAGTTCTTC. Its protein is CASSAGAGAYNEQFF. Variable domain in full (rest from reference TRBV7-9 and TRBJ2-1): DTGVSQNPRHKITKRGQNVTFRCDPISEHNRLYWYRQTLGQGPEFLTYFQNEAQLEKSRLLSDRFSAERPKGSFSTLEIQRTEQGDSAMYLCASSAGAGAYNEQFFGPGTRLTVL.

J is TRBJ1-5 and V is TRBV6-5; D possibly corresponds to TRBD1 (5 bases). The germline gives CDR1 MNHEY, CDR2 SVGAGI. V lost 0 bases to trimming and J lost 6 bases, with 12 bases between them. The CDR3 is made up of 15 amino acids. CDR3 loop: CASSYSLGGGQPQHF. As DNA, the CDR3 is TGTGCCAGCAGTTACTCGTTGGGGGGAGGTCAGCCCCAGCATTTT.

This rearrangement joins TRBV5-1 to TRBJ2-3; 11 bases agree with TRBD2. CDR3 size: 16 residues. Unmatched junction bases numbered 7, after V lost 4 bases and J lost 3 bases. Germline V CDR1 and CDR2: SGHRS, YFSETQ. The CDR3 region has the DNA TGCGCCAGCAGCCCACTAGCGGGAGAAGGAACAGATACGCAGTATTTT. Encoded protein: CASSPLAGEGTDTQYF.

Only a few counts were recorded for this clone. V gene TRBV5-5 combines with J gene TRBJ2-7; D is uncertain. Looked up from germline, CDR1 is SGHKS and CDR2 is YYEKEE (reference sequence). Trimming cost V 1 base and J 2 bases, with 4 bases left between them. The CDR3 loop spans 12 amino acids. Here the CDR3 reads CASSLLPYEQYF. The CDR3 region has the DNA TGTGCCAGCAGCTTGCTCCCCTACGAGCAGTACTTC.

This chain links TRBV30 with TRBJ1-1, with D possibly matching TRBD1 (5 bases). Germline lookup yields CDR1 GTSNPN and CDR2 SVGIG (reference sequence). The CDR3 extends over 13 amino acids. V was shortened by 8 bases and J by 1 base, with 14 bases between the two germline ends. The CDR3 loop reads CAGKEGQNTEAFF. CDR3 nucleotide sequence: TGTGCCGGTAAGGAGGGGCAGAACACTGAAGCTTTCTTT. The whole variable domain, filled in from reference TRBV30 and TRBJ1-1, reads SQTIHQWPATLVQPVGSPLSLECTVEGTSNPNLYWYRQAAGRGLQLLFYSVGIGQISSEVPQNLSASRPQDRQFILSSKKLLLSDSGFYLCAGKEGQNTEAFFGQGTRLTVV.